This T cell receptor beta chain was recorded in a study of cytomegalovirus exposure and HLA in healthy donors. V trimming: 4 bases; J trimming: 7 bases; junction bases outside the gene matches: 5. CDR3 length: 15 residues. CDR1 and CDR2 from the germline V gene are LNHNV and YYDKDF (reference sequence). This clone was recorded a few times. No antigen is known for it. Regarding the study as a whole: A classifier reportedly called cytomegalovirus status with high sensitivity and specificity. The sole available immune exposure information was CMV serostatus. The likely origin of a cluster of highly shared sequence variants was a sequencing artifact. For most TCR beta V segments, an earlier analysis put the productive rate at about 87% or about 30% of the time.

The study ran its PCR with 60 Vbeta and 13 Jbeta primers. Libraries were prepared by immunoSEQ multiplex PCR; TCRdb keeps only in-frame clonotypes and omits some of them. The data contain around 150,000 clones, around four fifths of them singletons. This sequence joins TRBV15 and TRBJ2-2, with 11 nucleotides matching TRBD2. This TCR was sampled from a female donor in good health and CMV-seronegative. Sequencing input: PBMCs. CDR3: CATSIKTSGSGELFF. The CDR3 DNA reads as TGTGCCACCAGCATTAAAACTAGCGGGAGCGGGGAGCTGTTTTTT.